This TCR beta chain was identified in a study of T cell responses to AZD1222 COVID-19 vaccine. Whole-study results and caveats: Vaccine-related CD4 TCRs covered spike, predominating at 160-218 and 743-854. Sampled repertoires all dated from after the peak T cell response. Following two doses of AZD1222, Spike-specific TCR breadth and depth rose. Among spike-specific TCRs, nearly half reportedly target unmutated variant regions.

Notes on this clone: Its antigen is undetermined.

Sequenced by immunoSEQ multiplex PCR; TCRdb stores in-frame clones only, minus some. Among 200,000 or so clones listed, approximately 90% were seen once. The CDR3 sequence is 11 residues long. Trimming took 6 bases from V and 2 from J, leaving 3 bases between them. Looked up from germline, CDR1 is SGHRS and CDR2 is YFSETQ. The chain links TRBV5-1 to TRBJ2-1; D gene ambiguous. The source material was peripheral blood, sampled on day 0 of AZD1222 vaccination. The receptor's source is an adult in good health. This CDR3 reads CASKAYNEQFF. CDR3 DNA: TGCGCCAGCAAGGCCTACAATGAGCAGTTCTTC. Together with reference TRBV5-1 and TRBJ2-1, the CDR3 gives the full variable domain: KAGVTQTPRYLIKTRGQQVTLSCSPISGHRSVSWYQQTPGQGLQFLFEYFSETQRNKGNFPGRFSGRQFSNSRSEMNVSTLELGDSALYLCASKAYNEQFFGPGTRLTVL.